This T cell receptor beta chain is drawn from a study of blood T cells in healthy people across ages. Study at large: About one barcoded beta molecule per two T cells came from capture by template switching.

The table lists this clonotype with a count of one. Then a second PCR, running about 6 to 12 cycles, was carried out with a sample-barcoded 5' primer and a J-beta primer mix. TCRdb re-called the 5' RACE reads through MiXCR, storing one row per CDR3 protein. The table lists about a million distinct CDR3 sequences, about 48% of them singletons. The CDR3 sequence is 17 residues long. J was trimmed by 5 bases and V by 6 bases; bases with no gene match: 12. The germline V gene encodes CDR1 ENHRY and CDR2 SYGVKD. The sample comprised blood. This TCR came from a man aged 25 to 40 in good health. V gene TRBV10-3 combines with J gene TRBJ2-1; 11 bases fit TRBD2. The CDR3 coding sequence is TGTGCCATCAGCCGCCCTATGACTAGCGGGATAGACAATGAGCAGTTCTTC. It encodes CAISRPMTSGIDNEQFF.